These 22 T cell receptor beta chains share one sample of origin, sequenced in a study of T cell changes during pregnancy in multiple sclerosis. Generated by immunoSEQ multiplex PCR, the TCRdb table keeps only in-frame clones and is missing some. The sample contains around 100,000 clones, about 90% of which appear only once. The sample consisted of peripheral blood, taken after pregnancy. Receptors were obtained from a female donor with multiple sclerosis, enrolled in a pregnancy study.

This sequence joins TRBV5-1 and TRBJ2-7; 9 nucleotides match TRBD1. Germline CDR1 reads SGHRS; CDR2 reads YFSETQ. The CDR3 is 15 amino acids. Trimming took 4 bases from V and 0 from J; bases not matched to a gene: 5. The CDR3 sequence is CASSPNRGPSYEQYF. The CDR3 region has the DNA TGCGCCAGCAGCCCAAACAGGGGGCCCTCCTACGAGCAGTACTTC. The full variable domain, with the rest looked up from reference TRBV5-1 and TRBJ2-7, is KAGVTQTPRYLIKTRGQQVTLSCSPISGHRSVSWYQQTPGQGLQFLFEYFSETQRNKGNFPGRFSGRQFSNSRSEMNVSTLELGDSALYLCASSPNRGPSYEQYFGPGTRLTVT.

The rearrangement joins TRBV7-7 to TRBJ2-3; no firm D call. V lost 1 base and J 4 bases, leaving 6 bases between the germline ends. Germline V gene sequence: CDR1 SSHAT, CDR2 FNYEAQ (reference sequence). The CDR3 runs to 13 residues. The CDR3 DNA reads as TGTGCCAGCAGCTTAGTTGCGGCAGATACGCAGTATTTT. It encodes CASSLVAADTQYF. The variable domain in full, with the rest retrieved from reference TRBV7-7 and TRBJ2-3, is GAGVSQSPRYKVTKRGQDVTLRCDPISSHATLYWYQQALGQGPEFLTYFNYEAQPDKSGLPSDRFSAERPEGSISTLTIQRTEQRDSAMYRCASSLVAADTQYFGPGTRLTVL.

This chain connects TRBV7-2 to TRBJ2-7; 14 bases fit TRBD2. CDR3 length: 18 amino acids. The trim removed 0 bases at V and 1 base at J, leaving 5 bases unmatched. The germline V gene encodes CDR1 SGHTA and CDR2 FQGNSA. The CDR3 sequence is CASSLATSGGVLSYEQYF. The DNA for the CDR3 is TGTGCCAGCAGCTTAGCGACTAGCGGGGGGGTCCTGTCCTACGAGCAGTACTTC.

The rearrangement uses TRBV15 and TRBJ1-1; D is uncertain. V was shortened by 5 bases and J by 0 bases, with 13 bases between the two germline ends. This CDR3 has 15 residues. Germline lookup yields CDR1 LNHNV and CDR2 YYDKDF (reference sequence). The CDR3 loop is CATSPLVNVNTEAFF. Written as DNA, the CDR3 is TGTGCCACCAGCCCACTGGTGAATGTGAACACTGAAGCTTTCTTT. The complete variable domain, with remaining parts taken from reference TRBV15 and TRBJ1-1, reads DAMVIQNPRYQVTQFGKPVTLSCSQTLNHNVMYWYQQKSSQAPKLLFHYYDKDFNNEADTPDNFQSRRPNTSFCFLDIRSPGLGDTAMYLCATSPLVNVNTEAFFGQGTRLTVV.

The chain employs TRBV2 and TRBJ2-7, with TRBD1 matching 8 bases. The CDR3 spans 14 residues. Trimming at V came to 6 bases and at J to 0 bases, leaving 4 bases not matched to a gene. Germline V gene data show CDR1 as SNHLY and CDR2 as FYNNEI. In DNA form, the CDR3 reads TGTGCCAGCAGCAAGGACAGGGTCTCCTACGAGCAGTACTTC. Encoded protein: CASSKDRVSYEQYF.

This chain joins TRBV12-2 and TRBJ2-2; the table assigns TRBD1, which was not confirmed against the DNA. TRBV12-2 is assigned pseudogene status. The CDR3 has 21 residues. The CDR3 DNA sequence: TGTGCAAGTCGCCCCTACCCGCGTGACAGGGTAGTAGCGGTGAACACCGGGGAGCTGTTTTTT. Protein: CASRPYPRDRVVAVNTGELFF.

This clone has a single count. The chain is built from TRBV10-3 and TRBJ2-2, with D perhaps TRBD2 (6 bases). CDR1 ENHRY and CDR2 SYGVKD come from the germline V gene. Trimming stripped 10 bases from V and 7 bases from J, with 19 bases between. This CDR3 is 14 amino acids long. CDR3 protein: CASSVEGSGGELFF. The CDR3 DNA is TGTGCCAGCTCTGTGGAGGGGTCGGGCGGGGAGCTGTTTTTT.

This rearrangement joins TRBV5-1 to TRBJ2-3; 9 nucleotides agree with TRBD2. The junction had 8 bases not matched to a gene; V was cut back by 4 bases and J by 2 bases. Germline assignment: CDR1 SGHRS and CDR2 YFSETQ. The CDR3 has 16 amino acids. CDR3 amino acids: CASSLRLAESTDTQYF. The DNA for the CDR3 is TGCGCCAGCAGCCTCCGACTAGCGGAGTCCACAGATACGCAGTATTTT.

The chain employs TRBV30 and TRBJ1-1; a possible D gene is TRBD1 (6 bases). V was cut by 2 bases and J by 3 bases, with 13 bases left in between. Germline CDR1 and CDR2: GTSNPN and SVGIG (reference sequence). This CDR3 has 14 residues. The CDR3 DNA reads as TGTGCCTGGAGTCCACCCGGACAGCACACTGAAGCTTTCTTT. Translation: CAWSPPGQHTEAFF.

The V gene is TRBV29-1, the J gene TRBJ2-3; possibly TRBD2 for D (5 bases). In germline, CDR1 is SQVTM, CDR2 ANQGSEA. The CDR3 consists of 13 residues. Trimming stripped 4 bases from V and 4 bases from J, with 12 bases between. The DNA of the CDR3 is TGCAGCGTTGTGAGGGTTCGGGCAGATACGCAGTATTTT. Protein: CSVVRVRADTQYF.

CDR3: CASSLARQGNSPLHF. CDR3 nucleotide sequence: TGTGCCAGCAGCTTAGCGCGGCAGGGTAATTCACCCCTCCACTTT. This chain connects TRBV7-2 to TRBJ1-6; D may be TRBD1 (5 bases). CDR1 and CDR2 (germline): SGHTA, FQGNSA. V was trimmed by 0 bases and J by 6 bases, leaving 9 bases between them. The CDR3 is 15 residues long.

DNA of the CDR3: TGTGCCAGCAGCTATGTTGCCGGGACTAATTCCTACGAGCAGTACTTC. This codes for CASSYVAGTNSYEQYF. The V and J genes are TRBV11-2 and TRBJ2-7, with TRBD2 matching over 7 bases. This CDR3 contains 16 residues. In germline, CDR1 is SGHAT, CDR2 FQNNGV. V gave up 4 bases and J gave up 1 base; unmatched junction bases: 10.

The V and J genes are TRBV9 and TRBJ2-1, with 12 bases aligning to TRBD2. Germline V gene sequence: CDR1 SGDLS, CDR2 YYNGEE. The CDR3 extends over 17 amino acids. J gave up 9 bases and V 0 bases, and 10 bases lay outside the gene matches. CDR3 amino acids: CASSVEARLAGGFEQFF. For the CDR3, the DNA is TGTGCCAGCAGCGTAGAAGCCCGTCTAGCGGGAGGGTTTGAGCAGTTCTTC.

The rearrangement joins TRBV7-2 to TRBJ1-5, with TRBD1 as a possible D gene (5 bases). Germline lookup yields CDR1 SGHTA and CDR2 FQGNSA. CDR3 length equals 13 residues. The V and J ends lost 8 bases and 2 bases respectively, with 10 bases between them. The chain's CDR3 is CASGAEGNQPQHF. The CDR3 DNA sequence: TGTGCCAGCGGGGCAGAGGGCAATCAGCCCCAGCATTTT.

This chain joins TRBV27 and TRBJ2-7; the D is unclear. Between the trimmed V and J ends, which lost 4 bases and 6 bases, there was a span of 10 bases. There are 12 residues in the CDR3. From germline, CDR1 is MNHEY and CDR2 SMNVEV (reference sequence). The CDR3 nucleotides are TGTGCCAGCAGTTCAACCAGACTCGAGCAGTACTTC. Translation: CASSSTRLEQYF.

The CDR3 region is CASSLRTSGTGTEQFF. The DNA of the CDR3 is TGTGCCAGCAGCTTAAGGACTAGCGGGACAGGGACTGAGCAGTTCTTC. This chain links TRBV7-9 with TRBJ2-1; 12 bases fit TRBD2. The CDR3 totals 16 residues. Germline loops: CDR1 SEHNR, CDR2 FQNEAQ (reference sequence). Unmatched junction bases numbered 8, after V lost 2 bases and J lost 9 bases. Together with reference TRBV7-9 and TRBJ2-1, the CDR3 gives the full variable domain: DTGVSQNPRHKITKRGQNVTFRCDPISEHNRLYWYRQTLGQGPEFLTYFQNEAQLEKSRLLSDRFSAERPKGSFSTLEIQRTEQGDSAMYLCASSLRTSGTGTEQFFGPGTRLTVL.

The chain couples TRBV18 to TRBJ1-1, with unresolved D. This CDR3 spans 16 amino acids. V was pared by 2 bases and J by 3 bases, with 16 bases between. In germline, CDR1 is KGHSH, CDR2 LQKENI. The CDR3 spells CASSPMGRVLYTEAFF. CDR3 coding DNA: TGTGCCAGCTCACCAATGGGGAGGGTCTTGTACACTGAAGCTTTCTTT. Filled out from reference TRBV18 and TRBJ1-1, the complete variable domain reads NAGVMQNPRHLVRRRGQEARLRCSPMKGHSHVYWYRQLPEEGLKFMVYLQKENIIDESGMPKERFSAEFPKEGPSILRIQQVVRGDSAAYFCASSPMGRVLYTEAFFGQGTRLTVV.

The chain has TRBV27 and TRBJ2-7, with 7 bases lining up with TRBD1. CDR3 length equals 14 residues. In germline, CDR1 is MNHEY, CDR2 SMNVEV (reference sequence). The V and J ends lost 3 bases and 6 bases, in that order; junction bases with no gene match: 8. CDR3 sequence (DNA): TGTGCCAGCAGTTTCTCAGGGGGTCAAGGCGAGCAGTACTTC. Translation: CASSFSGGQGEQYF.

The chain uses TRBV30 and TRBJ2-1, with 8 nucleotides matching TRBD2. CDR1 is GTSNPN, CDR2 SVGIG, per germline (reference sequence). This CDR3 spans 17 amino acids. Trimming removed 0 bases from V and 7 bases from J; junction bases left unmatched: 14. CDR3 nucleotides: TGTGCCTGGAGTGTACTAACCAGCAGCGGGAGAAGAAATGAGCAGTTCTTC. Translated, it gives CAWSVLTSSGRRNEQFF.

Notes on this clone: The sample has other DNA sequences that encode this CDR3 too. The chain carries TRBV9 and TRBJ2-7; a possible D gene is TRBD2 (7 bases). Trimming took off 2 bases at V and 5 bases at J, with 11 bases between the two ends. The length of the CDR3 is 13 residues. The V gene's germline CDR1 is SGDLS and CDR2 YYNGEE. The CDR3 loop is CASSVGGGDEQYF. The CDR3 bases are TGTGCCAGCAGCGTTGGAGGGGGGGACGAGCAGTACTTC.

The rearrangement joins TRBV7-2 to TRBJ2-1, with a tentative D call TRBD1 (5 bases). Germline assignment: CDR1 SGHTA and CDR2 FQGNSA. The germline V and J ends were trimmed by 0 bases and 8 bases, with 8 bases remaining between them. CDR3 length: 13 residues. The CDR3 is CASSLAKGYEQFF. CDR3 DNA sequence: TGTGCCAGCAGCTTAGCTAAGGGGTATGAGCAGTTCTTC. Together with reference TRBV7-2 and TRBJ2-1, the CDR3 gives the full variable domain: GAGVSQSPSNKVTEKGKDVELRCDPISGHTALYWYRQSLGQGLEFLIYFQGNSAPDKSGLPSDRFSAERTGGSVSTLTIQRTQQEDSAVYLCASSLAKGYEQFFGPGTRLTVL.

The CDR3 sequence is CASSSLTSGMTVWSYNEQFF. The CDR3 bases are TGTGCCAGCAGTTCCCTGACTAGCGGGATGACGGTATGGTCCTACAATGAGCAGTTCTTC. The chain combines TRBV28 with TRBJ2-1; 11 bases line up with TRBD2. The V gene's germline CDR1 is MDHEN and CDR2 SYDVKM. This CDR3 has 20 amino acids. Unmatched junction bases numbered 15, after V lost 4 bases and J lost 1 base.